This TCR beta chain was identified in a study of T cell responses to AZD1222 COVID-19 vaccine. The overall study: Pooling covered second doses at about 4 or about 12 weeks.

Germline V lookup: CDR1 MNHEY, CDR2 SMNVEV (reference sequence). The junction had 7 bases not matched to a gene; V was cut back by 2 bases and J by 7 bases. This CDR3 region has 14 residues. Produced via immunoSEQ multiplex PCR; TCRdb's table is partial and in-frame only. This sample has approximately 70,000 clones; 75% to 85% occur once, and the top ten carry more than 5%. Details on this clone: Its cognate antigen is unknown.

Overall study results and limits: After two AZD1222 doses, spike-specific TCR breadth and depth rose versus day 0. Donors skewed white British and female; clonal diversity was possibly underestimated. Scientists sampled the repertoires only once the peak T cell response had passed.

The sequenced sample was peripheral blood, obtained on day 0 of AZD1222 vaccination. This TCR was recovered from an adult in good health. The J gene is TRBJ2-7, the V gene TRBV27; 8 positions agree with TRBD2. In DNA, the CDR3 is TGTGCCAGCAGTTTACTGACTAGCGCAGGGGAGCAGTACTTC. This gives the protein CASSLLTSAGEQYF.